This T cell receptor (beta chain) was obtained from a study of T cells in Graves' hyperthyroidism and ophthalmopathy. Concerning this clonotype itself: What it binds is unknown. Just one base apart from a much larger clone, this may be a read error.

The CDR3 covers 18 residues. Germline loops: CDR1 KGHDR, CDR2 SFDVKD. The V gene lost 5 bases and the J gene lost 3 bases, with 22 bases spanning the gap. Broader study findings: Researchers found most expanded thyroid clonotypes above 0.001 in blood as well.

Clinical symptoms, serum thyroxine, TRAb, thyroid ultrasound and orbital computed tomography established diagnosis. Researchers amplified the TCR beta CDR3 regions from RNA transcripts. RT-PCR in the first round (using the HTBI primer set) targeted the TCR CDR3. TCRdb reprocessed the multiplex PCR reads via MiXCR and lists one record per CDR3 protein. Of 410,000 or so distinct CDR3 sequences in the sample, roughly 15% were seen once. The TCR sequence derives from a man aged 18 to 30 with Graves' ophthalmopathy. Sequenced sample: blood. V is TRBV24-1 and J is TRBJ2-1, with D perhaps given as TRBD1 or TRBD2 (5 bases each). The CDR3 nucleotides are TGTGCCACCAGTGGTCCCCCGGGGCAGGGCAGGGTCTACAATGAGCAGTTCTTC. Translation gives CATSGPPGQGRVYNEQFF.